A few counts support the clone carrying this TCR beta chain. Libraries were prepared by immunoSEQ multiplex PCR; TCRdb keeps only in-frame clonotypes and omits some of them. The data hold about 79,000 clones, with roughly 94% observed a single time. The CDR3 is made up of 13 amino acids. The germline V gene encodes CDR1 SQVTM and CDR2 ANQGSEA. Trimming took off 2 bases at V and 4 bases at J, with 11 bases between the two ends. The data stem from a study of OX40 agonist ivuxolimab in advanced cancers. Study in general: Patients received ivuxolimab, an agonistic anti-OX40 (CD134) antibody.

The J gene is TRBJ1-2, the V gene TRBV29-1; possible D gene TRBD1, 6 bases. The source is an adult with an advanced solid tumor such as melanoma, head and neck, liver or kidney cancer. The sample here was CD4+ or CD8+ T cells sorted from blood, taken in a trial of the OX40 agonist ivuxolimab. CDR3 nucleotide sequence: TGCAGCGTTGAAACGGACAGATCCTATGGCTACACCTTC. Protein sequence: CSVETDRSYGYTF.